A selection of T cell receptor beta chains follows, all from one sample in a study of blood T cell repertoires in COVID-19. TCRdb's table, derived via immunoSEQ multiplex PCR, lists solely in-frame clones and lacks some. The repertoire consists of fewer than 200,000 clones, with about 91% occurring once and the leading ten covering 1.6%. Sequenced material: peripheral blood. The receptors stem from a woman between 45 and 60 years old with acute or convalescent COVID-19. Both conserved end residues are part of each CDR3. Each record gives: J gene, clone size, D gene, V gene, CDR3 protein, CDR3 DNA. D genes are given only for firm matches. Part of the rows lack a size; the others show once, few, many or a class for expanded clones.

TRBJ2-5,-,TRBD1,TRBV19,CASTDRDRGRETQYF,TGTGCCAGTACGGATCGGGACAGGGGGAGGGAGACCCAGTACTTC
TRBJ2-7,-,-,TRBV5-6,CASSLAPSSYEQYF,TGTGCCAGCAGCTTGGCCCCCTCTTCCTACGAGCAGTACTTC
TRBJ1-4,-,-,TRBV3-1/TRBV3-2,CASSRTLNEKLFF,TGTGCCAGCAGCCGGACTCTTAATGAAAAACTGTTTTTT
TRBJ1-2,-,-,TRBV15,CATSPGGRGNYGYTF,TGTGCCACCAGCCCCGGAGGAAGGGGGAACTATGGCTACACCTTC
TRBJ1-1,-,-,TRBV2,CASSGEGLNTEAFF,TGTGCCAGCAGTGGAGAGGGCCTGAACACTGAAGCTTTCTTT
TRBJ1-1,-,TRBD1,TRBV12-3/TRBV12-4,CASSLAEGQKAFF,TGTGCCAGCAGTTTAGCGGAGGGACAGAAGGCTTTCTTT
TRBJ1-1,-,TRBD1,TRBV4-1,CASSLTTGGRTEAFF,TGCGCCAGCAGCCTAACGACAGGGGGTCGTACTGAAGCTTTCTTT
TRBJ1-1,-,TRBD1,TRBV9,CASSVRDRGSNEAFF,TGTGCCAGCAGCGTAAGGGACAGGGGTTCAAATGAAGCTTTCTTT
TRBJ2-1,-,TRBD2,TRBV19,CASSGGTSNEQFF,TGTGCCAGTAGTGGAGGGACTAGCAATGAGCAGTTCTTC
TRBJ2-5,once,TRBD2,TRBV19,CASRETSGEGKTQYF,TGTGCCAGTAGGGAGACTAGCGGGGAGGGAAAGACCCAGTACTTC
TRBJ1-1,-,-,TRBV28,CASRAQGFITEAFF,TGTGCCAGCAGGGCTCAGGGTTTTATCACTGAAGCTTTCTTT
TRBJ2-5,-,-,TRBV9,CASSSPYQETQYF,TGTGCCAGCAGCTCTCCGTACCAAGAGACCCAGTACTTC
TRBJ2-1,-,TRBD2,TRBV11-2,CASSLEPSGRNNEQFF,TGTGCCAGCAGCTTAGAACCTAGCGGGAGAAACAATGAGCAGTTCTTC
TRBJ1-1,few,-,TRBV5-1,CASSLEPQAHTEAFF,TGCGCCAGCAGCTTGGAACCACAGGCACACACTGAAGCTTTCTTT
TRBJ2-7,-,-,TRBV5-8,CASSLGAGSSYEQYF,TGTGCCAGCAGCTTGGGGGCAGGTAGCTCCTACGAGCAGTACTTC
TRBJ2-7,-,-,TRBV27,CASSLSGQWGDYEQYF,TGTGCCAGCAGTTTATCTGGACAGTGGGGCGACTACGAGCAGTACTTC
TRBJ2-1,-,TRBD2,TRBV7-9,CASSESGSAYNEQFF,TGTGCCAGCAGCGAGAGCGGGAGTGCCTACAATGAGCAGTTCTTC
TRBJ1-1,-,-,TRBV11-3,CASSSFMNTEAFF,TGTGCCAGCAGTTCATTCATGAACACTGAAGCTTTCTTT
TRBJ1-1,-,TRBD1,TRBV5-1,CASRPGQRSPAMNTEAFF,TGCGCCAGCAGACCGGGACAGAGATCTCCCGCGATGAACACTGAAGCTTTCTTT
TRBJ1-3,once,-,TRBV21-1,CASTKGPPPSGTGAGNTIYF,TGTGCCAGTACCAAAGGTCCCCCCCCTTCCGGGACAGGGGCTGGAAACACCATATATTTT
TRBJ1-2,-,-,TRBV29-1,CSAFGLYGYTF,TGCAGCGCGTTTGGGCTTTACGGCTACACCTTC
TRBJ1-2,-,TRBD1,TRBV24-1,CATSDPGQGPTNGYTF,TGTGCCACCAGTGATCCAGGACAGGGGCCAACCAATGGCTACACCTTC
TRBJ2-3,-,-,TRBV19,CASSIGGPYTDTQYF,TGTGCCAGTAGTATCGGCGGGCCCTACACAGATACGCAGTATTTT
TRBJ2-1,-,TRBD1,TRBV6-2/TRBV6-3,CASSYADRGRNEQFF,TGTGCCAGCAGTTACGCCGACAGGGGAAGGAATGAGCAGTTCTTC
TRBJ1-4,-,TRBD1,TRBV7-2,CASSQDRTGEKLFF,TGTGCCAGCAGCCAGGACAGGACGGGCGAAAAACTGTTTTTT
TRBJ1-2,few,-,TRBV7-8,CASSPGLSRGGGYTF,TGTGCCAGCAGCCCTGGTCTCTCCCGTGGAGGGGGCTACACCTTC
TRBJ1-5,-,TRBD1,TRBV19,CASSIGLGQGNNQPQHF,TGTGCCAGTAGTATAGGTCTGGGACAGGGGAATAATCAGCCCCAGCATTTT
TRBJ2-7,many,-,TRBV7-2,CASSLALAYEQYF,TGTGCCAGCAGCTTAGCACTTGCCTACGAGCAGTACTTC
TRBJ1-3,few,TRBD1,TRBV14,CASSQGQGAGNTIYF,TGTGCCAGCAGCCAAGGACAGGGGGCTGGAAACACCATATATTTT
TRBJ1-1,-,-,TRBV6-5,CASSYLGLNTEAFF,TGTGCCAGCAGTTATCTCGGGTTGAACACTGAAGCTTTCTTT
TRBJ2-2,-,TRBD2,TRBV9,CASSSRLAGGPNTGELFF,TGTGCCAGCAGCTCCCGACTAGCGGGAGGGCCGAACACCGGGGAGCTGTTTTTT
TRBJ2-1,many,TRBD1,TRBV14,CASSYPTGAYNEQFF,TGTGCCAGCAGCTACCCGACAGGGGCCTACAATGAGCAGTTCTTC
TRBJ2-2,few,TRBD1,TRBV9,CASSVGGTANTGELFF,TGTGCCAGCAGCGTAGGGGGGACAGCGAACACCGGGGAGCTGTTTTTT
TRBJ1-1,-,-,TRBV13,CASGVDSKSTEAFF,TGTGCCAGCGGGGTGGACAGTAAGAGTACTGAAGCTTTCTTT
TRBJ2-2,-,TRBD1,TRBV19,CASSTRDRGNTGELFF,TGTGCCAGTAGTACTCGGGACAGGGGTAACACCGGGGAGCTGTTTTTT
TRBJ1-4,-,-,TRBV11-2,CASSSMSGEKLFF,TGTGCCAGCAGCTCCATGTCGGGGGAGAAACTGTTTTTT
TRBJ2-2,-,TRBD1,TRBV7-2,CASSLAAGQARTGELFF,TGTGCCAGCAGCTTAGCTGCGGGACAGGCGAGAACCGGGGAGCTGTTTTTT
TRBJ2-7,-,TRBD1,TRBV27,CATAPGQEVYEQYF,TGTGCCACGGCCCCGGGACAGGAGGTCTACGAGCAGTACTTC
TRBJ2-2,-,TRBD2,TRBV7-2,CASSSQSPLAGNTGELFF,TGTGCCAGCAGCTCCCAATCCCCACTAGCGGGGAACACCGGGGAGCTGTTTTTT
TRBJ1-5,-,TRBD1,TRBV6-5,CASSYSGRGFQPQHF,TGTGCCAGCAGTTACTCGGGCAGGGGGTTTCAGCCCCAGCATTTT
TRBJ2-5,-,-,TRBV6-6,CASSRPVETQYF,TGTGCCAGCAGCCGCCCAGTCGAGACCCAGTACTTC
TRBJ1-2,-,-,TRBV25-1,CASSELTGTALNGYTF,TGTGCCAGCAGTGAATTAACGGGAACTGCCTTGAACGGCTACACCTTC
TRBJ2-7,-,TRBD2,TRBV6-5,CASSLAGGRYEQYF,TGTGCCAGCAGTTTAGCGGGGGGCCGCTACGAGCAGTACTTC
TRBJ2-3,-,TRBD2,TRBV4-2,CASSQEFPTGLAGDVDTQYF,TGTGCCAGCAGCCAAGAATTCCCCACCGGACTAGCGGGAGATGTTGATACGCAGTATTTT
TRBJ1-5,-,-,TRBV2,CASGRVTQPQHF,TGTGCCAGCGGCAGGGTTACCCAGCCCCAGCATTTT
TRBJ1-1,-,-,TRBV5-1,CASSLSVGNTEAFF,TGCGCCAGCAGCTTGAGCGTGGGGAACACTGAAGCTTTCTTT
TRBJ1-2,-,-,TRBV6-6,CASRQGEAYGYTF,TGTGCCAGCAGGCAGGGTGAAGCCTATGGCTACACCTTC
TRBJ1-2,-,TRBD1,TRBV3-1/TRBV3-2,CASSPHRQGSYGYTF,TGTGCCAGCAGCCCCCACCGACAGGGCAGCTATGGCTACACCTTC
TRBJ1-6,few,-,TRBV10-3,CAIREDRINNSPLHF,TGTGCCATCAGAGAGGACAGAATTAATAATTCACCCCTCCACTTT
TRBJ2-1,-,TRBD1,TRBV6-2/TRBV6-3,CASSRDSYNEQFF,TGTGCCAGCAGTCGGGACAGCTACAATGAGCAGTTCTTC
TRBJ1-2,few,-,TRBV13,CASSLREQSYYGYTF,TGTGCCAGCAGCCTCCGCGAACAGTCCTACTATGGCTACACCTTC
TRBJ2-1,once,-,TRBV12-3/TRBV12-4,CASSQGLVDEQFF,TGTGCCAGCAGCCAGGGACTTGTCGATGAGCAGTTCTTC
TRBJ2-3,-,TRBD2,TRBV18,CASSPTSGGADTQYF,TGTGCCAGCTCACCCACTAGCGGGGGTGCAGATACGCAGTATTTT
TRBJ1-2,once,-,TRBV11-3,CASSRELKYGYTF,TGTGCCAGCAGCCGCGAGCTTAAGTATGGCTACACCTTC
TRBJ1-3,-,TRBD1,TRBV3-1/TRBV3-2,CASKPDRGPGNTIYF,TGTGCCAGCAAGCCCGACAGGGGGCCTGGAAACACCATATATTTT
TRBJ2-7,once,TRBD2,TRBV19,CASSIVLAGADEQYF,TGTGCCAGTAGTATAGTCCTAGCGGGAGCGGACGAGCAGTACTTC
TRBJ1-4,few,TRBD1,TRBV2,CASSPTGITNEKLFF,TGTGCCAGCAGCCCGACAGGGATTACTAATGAAAAACTGTTTTTT
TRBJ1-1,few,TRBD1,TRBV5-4,CASSSRDRGETEAFF,TGTGCCAGCAGCTCGAGGGACAGGGGTGAGACTGAAGCTTTCTTT
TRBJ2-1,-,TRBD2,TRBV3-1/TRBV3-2,CASRPGLGLVFF,TGTGCCAGCAGGCCGGGACTAGGATTGGTGTTCTTC
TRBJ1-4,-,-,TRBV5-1,CASSLAVGANEKLFF,TGCGCCAGCAGCTTGGCCGTGGGAGCTAATGAAAAACTGTTTTTT